The 27 T cell receptor beta chains below all came from one sample that was sequenced in a study of blood T cell repertoires in COVID-19. Profiling relied on immunoSEQ multiplex PCR, and the TCRdb table lists in-frame clones only, not all of them. The sample contains about 260,000 clones, approximately 86% of which appear only once. Sequencing was carried out using peripheral blood. These TCRs come from a woman aged 60-75 years with COVID-19, enrolled during active disease.

The chain couples TRBV15 to TRBJ2-7, with a weak D call TRBD1 (6 bases). Germline loops: CDR1 LNHNV, CDR2 YYDKDF (reference sequence). V was clipped by 0 bases and J by 4 bases, with 10 bases between them. The CDR3 covers 14 residues. The CDR3 protein is CATSREGAGYEQYF. In DNA form, the CDR3 reads TGTGCCACCAGCAGAGAGGGGGCTGGGTACGAGCAGTACTTC.

V usage is TRBV7-8 and J usage is TRBJ2-2, with 12 bases that match TRBD2. CDR3 size: 17 residues. Germline CDR1 reads SGHVS; CDR2 reads FQNEAQ. With V trimmed by 5 bases and J by 1 base, 5 bases remained unmatched. The CDR3 DNA sequence: TGTGCCAGCAGCCGCGGGGGACTAGCGGGGAACACCGGGGAGCTGTTTTTT. Its translation: CASSRGGLAGNTGELFF.

The rearrangement links TRBV5-1 to TRBJ2-5; 7 bases are shared with TRBD2. The CDR3 spans 14 residues. The V gene's germline CDR1 is SGHRS and CDR2 YFSETQ. J was trimmed by 1 base and V by 7 bases; bases with no gene match: 7. This CDR3 reads CASYTGRPQETQYF. In nucleotides, the CDR3 is TGCGCCAGCTACACCGGGAGGCCCCAAGAGACCCAGTACTTC. Variable domain in full (rest from reference TRBV5-1 and TRBJ2-5): KAGVTQTPRYLIKTRGQQVTLSCSPISGHRSVSWYQQTPGQGLQFLFEYFSETQRNKGNFPGRFSGRQFSNSRSEMNVSTLELGDSALYLCASYTGRPQETQYFGPGTRLLVL.

J is TRBJ2-5 and V is TRBV9, with D possibly TRBD1 on 6 matching bases. This CDR3 comprises 15 residues. V shed 5 bases and J shed 1 base, with 15 bases lying between them. CDR1 is SGDLS, CDR2 YYNGEE, per germline. CDR3 in amino acids: CASSEVPRGQETQYF. For the CDR3, the DNA is TGTGCCAGCAGTGAAGTCCCCAGGGGCCAAGAGACCCAGTACTTC.

This chain connects TRBV6-5 to TRBJ2-3; no firm D call. Germline assignment: CDR1 MNHEY and CDR2 SVGAGI. This CDR3 region has 11 residues. Trimming left V 4 bases short and J 5 bases short, with 4 bases between. The CDR3 DNA reads TGTGCCAGCAGTTCTATAGATACGCAGTATTTT. Translation gives CASSSIDTQYF.

V usage is TRBV3-1 (or the pseudogene TRBV3-2) and J usage is TRBJ2-2; weak D call: TRBD1 (8 bases). This CDR3 contains 15 residues. Trimming took 4 bases from V and 5 from J, leaving 14 bases between them. Looked up from germline, CDR1 is LGHDT and CDR2 is YNNKEL (reference sequence). CDR3 protein: CASSRTGGGTGELFF. The CDR3 nucleotides are TGTGCCAGCAGCCGCACAGGGGGGGGAACCGGGGAGCTGTTTTTT.

The rearrangement links TRBV10-3 to TRBJ2-3, with 12 bases identical to TRBD2. Unmatched junction bases numbered 9, after V lost 5 bases and J lost 0 bases. In germline, CDR1 is ENHRY, CDR2 SYGVKD. The CDR3 covers 18 residues. CDR3: CAISPGLAGKSSTDTQYF. The CDR3 nucleotides are TGTGCCATCAGTCCCGGACTAGCGGGAAAGTCTAGCACAGATACGCAGTATTTT.

The CDR3 sequence: CASSFSITSGRAYEQFF. CDR3 DNA: TGCGCCAGCAGCTTCTCAATAACTAGCGGGAGGGCCTATGAGCAGTTCTTC. The chain couples TRBV5-1 to TRBJ2-1; TRBD2 agrees at 13 bases. CDR1 SGHRS and CDR2 YFSETQ come from the germline V gene. V dropped 2 bases and J dropped 8; count of bases not matched to a gene: 10. The CDR3 sequence is 17 residues long.

As regards this clone: Other DNA sequences in the sample encode the same CDR3. The chain is built from TRBV4-3 and TRBJ2-7; 7 bases are a match to TRBD1. CDR1 and CDR2 (germline): LGHNA, YSLEER. This CDR3 has 15 residues. V trimming: 0 bases; J trimming: 2 bases; junction bases outside the gene matches: 4. The CDR3 here is CASSQEPGGPYEQYF. CDR3 sequence (DNA): TGCGCCAGCAGCCAAGAGCCAGGGGGACCCTACGAGCAGTACTTC.

V usage is TRBV7-9 and J usage is TRBJ1-3, with TRBD1 matching 9 bases. Unmatched junction bases numbered 3, after V lost 5 bases and J lost 7 bases. Germline V gene lookup returns CDR1 SEHNR and CDR2 FQNEAQ (reference sequence). The CDR3 runs to 13 residues. This CDR3 reads CASSQDRGNTIYF. Written as DNA, the CDR3 is TGTGCCAGCAGCCAAGACAGGGGGAACACCATATATTTT.

V and J are TRBV5-5 and TRBJ2-7, with a tentative D call TRBD2 (5 bases). Between the trimmed V and J ends, which lost 4 bases and 4 bases, there was a span of 18 bases. The CDR3 is made up of 15 amino acids. Germline V lookup: CDR1 SGHKS, CDR2 YYEKEE (reference sequence). CDR3 coding DNA: TGTGCCAGCAGCGGGCCTGGGCTAGCCAGTTACGAGCAGTACTTC. Its protein product is CASSGPGLASYEQYF.

This clone was seen only a few times. J is TRBJ2-4 and V is TRBV7-9, with a possible D match to TRBD1 (6 bases). V lost 11 bases to trimming and J lost 6 bases, with 17 bases between them. This CDR3 has 13 amino acids. The germline V gene encodes CDR1 SEHNR and CDR2 FQNEAQ (reference sequence). CDR3 loop: CAVRGPISNIQYF. For the CDR3, the DNA is TGTGCCGTCAGGGGCCCTATTTCAAACATTCAGTACTTC.

The table lists this clone with a count of one. V gene TRBV18 combines with J gene TRBJ2-2, with D unresolved. With 0 bases removed from V and 2 bases from J, the gap between germline ends came to 7 bases. The CDR3 has 15 amino acids. From germline, CDR1 is KGHSH and CDR2 LQKENI. This chain's CDR3 is CASSPPNSNTGELFF. DNA for the CDR3: TGTGCCAGCTCACCACCGAACAGTAACACCGGGGAGCTGTTTTTT.

The CDR3 DNA sequence: TGCGCCAGCAGCAACGGGCAGGGGGTAGTCACTGAAGCTTTCTTT. Its translation: CASSNGQGVVTEAFF. The chain uses TRBV5-1 and TRBJ1-1; 7 bases line up with TRBD1. CDR3 length equals 15 residues. V shed 4 bases, J shed 4 bases, and the junction held 10 bases outside the gene matches. CDR1 is SGHRS, CDR2 YFSETQ, per germline.

The chain carries TRBV9 and TRBJ1-1; no clear D gene. In germline, CDR1 is SGDLS, CDR2 YYNGEE. Trimming removed 4 bases from V and 1 base from J, with 8 bases in between. The CDR3 consists of 13 residues. The CDR3 loop is CASSLTRNTEAFF. Here the CDR3 DNA reads TGTGCCAGCAGCCTTACACGGAACACTGAAGCTTTCTTT.

The chain employs TRBV19 and TRBJ2-3; 7 bases align to TRBD1. This CDR3 has 16 residues. Trimming cost V 4 bases and J 0 bases; bases outside gene matches: 7. CDR1 LNHDA and CDR2 SQIVND come from the germline V gene (reference sequence). The CDR3: CASSTPPGQSTDTQYF. CDR3 nucleotides: TGTGCCAGTAGTACCCCTCCGGGACAGAGCACAGATACGCAGTATTTT.

This chain uses TRBV28 with TRBJ1-5, with D possibly matching TRBD1 (5 bases). This CDR3 comprises 15 residues. Germline CDR1 reads MDHEN; CDR2 reads SYDVKM. Trimming pared 5 bases from V and 5 bases from J, leaving 16 bases between. CDR3 loop: CASSHQGVRHQPQHF. CDR3 coding DNA: TGTGCCAGCAGTCACCAAGGGGTCCGACATCAGCCCCAGCATTTT.

The J gene is TRBJ2-1, the V gene TRBV19; tentative D call: TRBD2 (5 bases). V was clipped by 5 bases and J by 9 bases, with 11 bases between them. Germline-derived CDR1 and CDR2 are LNHDA and SQIVND (reference sequence). The CDR3 is 12 amino acids. DNA for the CDR3: TGTGCCAGTAGTGAAACTAGAGGTGAGCAGTTCTTC. Protein: CASSETRGEQFF.

This chain joins TRBV28 and TRBJ2-2, with 8 bases matching TRBD1. The CDR3 runs to 15 residues. In germline, CDR1 is MDHEN, CDR2 SYDVKM. With V trimmed by 6 bases and J by 1 base, 4 bases remained unmatched. CDR3 sequence reads: CASSPGGLNTGELFF. The CDR3 region has the DNA TGTGCCAGCAGCCCAGGGGGCCTGAACACCGGGGAGCTGTTTTTT. Variable domain in full (rest from reference TRBV28 and TRBJ2-2): DVKVTQSSRYLVKRTGEKVFLECVQDMDHENMFWYRQDPGLGLRLIYFSYDVKMKEKGDIPEGYSVSREKKERFSLILESASTNQTSMYLCASSPGGLNTGELFFGEGSRLTVL.

The J gene is TRBJ1-5, the V gene TRBV27; 8 bases line up with TRBD1. CDR1 is MNHEY and CDR2 is SMNVEV in the germline V gene (reference sequence). The CDR3 consists of 14 residues. The V segment lost 5 bases and the J segment 6 bases; nucleotides outside the gene matches: 6. This chain's CDR3 is CASSPQGAVQPQHF. In DNA, the CDR3 is TGTGCCAGCAGTCCCCAGGGGGCTGTTCAGCCCCAGCATTTT.

The rearrangement joins TRBV3-1 (or the pseudogene TRBV3-2) to TRBJ1-2, with 8 bases identical to TRBD1. Germline trimming cut 5 bases from V and 5 bases from J; bases unmatched to any gene: 4. Germline V gene sequence: CDR1 LGHDT, CDR2 YNNKEL (reference sequence). CDR3 size: 13 residues. The CDR3 protein is CASSAGGDYGYTF. CDR3 DNA sequence: TGTGCCAGCAGCGCAGGGGGCGATTATGGCTACACCTTC.

The chain is built from TRBV25-1 and TRBJ1-2, with D maybe TRBD1 (5 bases). V was shortened by 3 bases and J by 6 bases, with 26 bases between the two germline ends. The CDR3 is 18 amino acids. CDR1 and CDR2 (germline): MGHDK, SYGVNS. The CDR3 sequence is CASSDTQLYAGEDHGYTF. The CDR3 nucleotides read TGTGCCAGCAGTGATACCCAATTATACGCGGGGGAAGATCATGGCTACACCTTC.

This clone was picked up one time. This chain uses TRBV28 with TRBJ1-3; D not certain. Germline V gene lookup returns CDR1 MDHEN and CDR2 SYDVKM. V shed 6 bases and J shed 12 bases, with 12 bases lying between them. The CDR3 is 11 residues long. This CDR3 reads CASSALGLIYF. Written as DNA, the CDR3 is TGTGCCAGCAGCGCCCTCGGTCTCATATATTTT.

The J gene is TRBJ2-7, the V gene TRBV5-4, with TRBD1 matching over 8 bases. Unmatched junction bases numbered 16, after V lost 4 bases and J lost 4 bases. The germline V gene has CDR1 SGHNT and CDR2 YYREEE (reference sequence). The CDR3 runs to 17 residues. The CDR3 region is CASSIPSGSQGAYEQYF. For the CDR3, the DNA is TGTGCCAGCAGCATCCCGTCCGGCTCGCAGGGGGCATACGAGCAGTACTTC.

In DNA form, the CDR3 reads TGTGCCAGCAGTGAAGGGGGCTCTAGCAATCAGCCCCAGCATTTT. This gives the protein CASSEGGSSNQPQHF. The chain carries TRBV9 and TRBJ1-5; 7 bases map to TRBD1. The V gene's germline CDR1 is SGDLS and CDR2 YYNGEE. V shed 5 bases and J 0 bases; nucleotides not matched to a gene: 5. There are 15 residues in the CDR3. The full variable domain, completed using reference TRBV9 and TRBJ1-5, is DSGVTQTPKHLITATGQRVTLRCSPRSGDLSVYWYQQSLDQGLQFLIQYYNGEERAKGNILERFSAQQFPDLHSELNLSSLELGDSALYFCASSEGGSSNQPQHFGDGTRLSIL.

The J gene is TRBJ2-5, the V gene TRBV19; 11 nucleotides agree with TRBD1. The CDR3 has 15 residues. Trimming at V came to 5 bases and at J to 5 bases, leaving 7 bases not matched to a gene. Germline CDR1 reads LNHDA; CDR2 reads SQIVND (reference sequence). CDR3 coding DNA: TGTGCCAGTAGTCCAGGACAGGGGGCTTGGGAGACCCAGTACTTC. Translated, it gives CASSPGQGAWETQYF.

The V gene is TRBV19, the J gene TRBJ2-4; 7 bases fit TRBD2. V lost 7 bases and J lost 3; bases outside the gene matches: 12. CDR1 LNHDA and CDR2 SQIVND come from the germline V gene (reference sequence). The CDR3 extends over 16 amino acids. CDR3 amino acids: CASKNSGTIGKNIQYF. The CDR3 DNA reads TGTGCCAGTAAGAACTCCGGGACTATAGGCAAAAACATTCAGTACTTC.